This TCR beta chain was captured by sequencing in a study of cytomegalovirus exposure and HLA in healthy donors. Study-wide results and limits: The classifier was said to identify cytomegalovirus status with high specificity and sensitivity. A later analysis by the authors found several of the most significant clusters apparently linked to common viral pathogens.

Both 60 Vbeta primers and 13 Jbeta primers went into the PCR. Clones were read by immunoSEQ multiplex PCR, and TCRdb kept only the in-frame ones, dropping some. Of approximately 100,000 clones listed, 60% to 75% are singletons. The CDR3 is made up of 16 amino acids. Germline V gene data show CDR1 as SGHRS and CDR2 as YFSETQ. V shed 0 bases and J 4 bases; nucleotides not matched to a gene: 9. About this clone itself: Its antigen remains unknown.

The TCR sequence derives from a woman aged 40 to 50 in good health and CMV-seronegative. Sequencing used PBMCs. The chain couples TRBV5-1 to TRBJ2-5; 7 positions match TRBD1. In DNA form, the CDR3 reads TGCGCCAGCAGCTTGGCCGCCAGGGGGAGTGGAGAGACCCAGTACTTC. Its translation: CASSLAARGSGETQYF. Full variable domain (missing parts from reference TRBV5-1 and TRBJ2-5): KAGVTQTPRYLIKTRGQQVTLSCSPISGHRSVSWYQQTPGQGLQFLFEYFSETQRNKGNFPGRFSGRQFSNSRSEMNVSTLELGDSALYLCASSLAARGSGETQYFGPGTRLLVL.